Listed here are 9 T cell receptor beta chains from one sample, sequenced in a study of cytomegalovirus exposure and HLA in healthy donors. The study ran its PCR with 60 Vbeta and 13 Jbeta primers. This table comes from immunoSEQ multiplex PCR, and its TCRdb copy is limited to in-frame clones, with some not included. The sample carries around 70,000 clones, under 80% recorded once. Sequencing was performed on PBMCs. These TCRs come from a male donor in good health and CMV-seropositive.

The gene calls are TRBV7-9 and TRBJ2-3; 10 nucleotides agree with TRBD1. The germline V gene has CDR1 SEHNR and CDR2 FQNEAQ (reference sequence). The length of the CDR3 is 16 residues. The V gene end was trimmed by 1 base and the J gene end by 0 bases; junction bases not matched to a gene: 1. This CDR3 is CASSLGTGGSTDTQYF. The DNA for the CDR3 is TGTGCCAGCAGCTTAGGGACAGGGGGAAGCACAGATACGCAGTATTTT.

V gene TRBV30 combines with J gene TRBJ2-5; tentative D call: TRBD1 (6 bases). The CDR3 runs to 13 residues. Trimming cost V 0 bases and J 5 bases, with 10 bases left between them. Per germline, CDR1 GTSNPN and CDR2 SVGIG (reference sequence). This CDR3 reads CAWSVGGSETQYF. The DNA for the CDR3 is TGTGCCTGGAGTGTAGGGGGTTCGGAGACCCAGTACTTC.

J is TRBJ2-7 and V is TRBV5-1, with a possible D match to TRBD2 (6 bases). The CDR3 runs to 15 residues. V was trimmed by 2 bases and J by 1 base, leaving 13 bases between them. Germline lookup yields CDR1 SGHRS and CDR2 YFSETQ. The CDR3 region is CASSLGGSGSYEQYF. CDR3 bases: TGCGCCAGCAGCTTAGGAGGTAGCGGTTCCTACGAGCAGTACTTC.

This clone was counted between two and nine times. V is TRBV30 and J is TRBJ1-6; D is uncertain. This CDR3 is 17 amino acids long. V shed 0 bases and J shed 0 bases, with 12 bases lying between them. The germline V gene encodes CDR1 GTSNPN and CDR2 SVGIG (reference sequence). The CDR3 coding sequence is TGTGCCTGGAGTGTACTTGGGAGTCCCTCCTATAATTCACCCCTCCACTTT. Translated: CAWSVLGSPSYNSPLHF.

The chain is built from TRBV6-4 and TRBJ2-2; TRBD2 aligns across 7 bases. The CDR3 is 16 amino acids. The ends lost 7 bases at V and 0 bases at J; junction bases unmatched: 8. Per germline, CDR1 MRHNA and CDR2 SNTAGT. In DNA, the CDR3 is TGTGCCAGCACGGCGGGGGTCAGCGCGAACACCGGGGAGCTGTTTTTT. Translation gives CASTAGVSANTGELFF.

The V call is TRBV6-5, the J call TRBJ1-5, with TRBD1 matching 7 bases. The V segment lost 6 bases and the J segment 5 bases; nucleotides outside the gene matches: 4. CDR3 length equals 13 residues. Germline assignment: CDR1 MNHEY and CDR2 SVGAGI. The CDR3 reads CASSIDRDQPQHF. CDR3 nucleotides: TGTGCCAGCAGCATAGACAGGGATCAGCCCCAGCATTTT.

This clone has just one count. The V call is TRBV7-3, the J call TRBJ2-2; a possible D gene is TRBD2 (5 bases). CDR3 length equals 14 residues. The ends were cut back, 5 bases at V and 6 bases at J, with 13 bases in the middle. Germline V gene data show CDR1 as SGHTA and CDR2 as FQGTGA. The CDR3 nucleotides are TGTGCCAGCAGCCCAAGTCCTAGCTCCGGGGAGCTGTTTTTT. The encoded protein is CASSPSPSSGELFF.

The chain joins TRBV5-1 to TRBJ2-7; TRBD1 agrees at 7 bases. J lost 3 bases, V lost 0 bases, and 3 bases had no gene match. The CDR3 covers 14 residues. Germline CDR1 SGHRS, CDR2 YFSETQ. The CDR3 is CASSLGQGGYEQYF. CDR3 coding DNA: TGCGCCAGCAGCTTGGGACAGGGTGGCTACGAGCAGTACTTC.

This sequence joins TRBV27 and TRBJ2-7, with 10 bases lining up with TRBD1. V trimming: 6 bases; J trimming: 6 bases; junction bases outside the gene matches: 14. This CDR3 comprises 16 residues. Germline V lookup: CDR1 MNHEY, CDR2 SMNVEV (reference sequence). This chain's CDR3 is CASRGQGRFLVREQYF. The CDR3 DNA reads TGTGCCAGCAGGGGACAGGGGAGATTCCTTGTTCGCGAGCAGTACTTC.